This paragraph covers one T cell receptor beta chain sequence. Produced via immunoSEQ multiplex PCR; TCRdb's table is partial and in-frame only. The table shows 100,000 or so clones, with about 85% occurring only once. This sample was included in a study of blood T cell repertoires in COVID-19. Study overall: The analysed material was cDNA or gDNA that came from T cells, B-cell-depleted T cells, or PBMCs.

Germline CDR1 is MDHEN and CDR2 is SYDVKM. The CDR3 contains 13 residues. V was cut by 2 bases and J by 4 bases, with 6 bases left in between. The sample was peripheral blood. The TCR originated in a woman between 70 and 85 years old with active or convalescent COVID-19. The chain employs TRBV28 and TRBJ2-1, with D tentatively TRBD1 (6 bases). The CDR3 region is CASSLGQYNEQFF. The CDR3 bases are TGTGCCAGCAGTTTAGGACAGTACAATGAGCAGTTCTTC.